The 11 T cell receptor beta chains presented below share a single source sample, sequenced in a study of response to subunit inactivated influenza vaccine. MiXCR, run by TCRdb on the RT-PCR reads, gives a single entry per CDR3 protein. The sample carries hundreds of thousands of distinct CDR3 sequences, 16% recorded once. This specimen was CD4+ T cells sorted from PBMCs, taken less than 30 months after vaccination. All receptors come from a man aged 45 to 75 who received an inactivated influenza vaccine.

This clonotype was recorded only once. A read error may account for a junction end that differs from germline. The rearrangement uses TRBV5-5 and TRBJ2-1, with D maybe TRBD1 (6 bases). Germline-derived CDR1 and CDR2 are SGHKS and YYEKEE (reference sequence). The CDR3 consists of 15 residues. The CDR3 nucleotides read TGTGCCAGCACCTTGACGGGACAACCACTCAATGAGCAGTTCTTC. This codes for CASTLTGQPLNEQFF.

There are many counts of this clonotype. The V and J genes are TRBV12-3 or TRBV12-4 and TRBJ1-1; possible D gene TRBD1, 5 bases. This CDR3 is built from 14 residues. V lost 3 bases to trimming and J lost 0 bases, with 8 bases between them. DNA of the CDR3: TGTGCCAGCAGTTTCGGGGCCCTGAACACTGAAGCTTTCTTT. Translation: CASSFGALNTEAFF.

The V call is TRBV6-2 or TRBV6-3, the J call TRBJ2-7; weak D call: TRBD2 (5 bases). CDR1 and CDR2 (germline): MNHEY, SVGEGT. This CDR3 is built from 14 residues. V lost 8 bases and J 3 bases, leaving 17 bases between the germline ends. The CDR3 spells CASSGMRSGYEQYF. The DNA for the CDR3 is TGTGCCAGCTCTGGTATGCGGAGCGGCTACGAGCAGTACTTC.

The CDR3, as DNA: TGTGCCAGCGGTGACAGGGGGCAGAATTCGTACGAGCAGTACTTC. Translation gives CASGDRGQNSYEQYF. V is TRBV28 and J is TRBJ2-7, with TRBD1 matching 10 bases. The CDR3 spans 15 residues. Germline values: CDR1 MDHEN, CDR2 SYDVKM. J gave up 4 bases and V 8 bases, and 11 bases lay outside the gene matches.

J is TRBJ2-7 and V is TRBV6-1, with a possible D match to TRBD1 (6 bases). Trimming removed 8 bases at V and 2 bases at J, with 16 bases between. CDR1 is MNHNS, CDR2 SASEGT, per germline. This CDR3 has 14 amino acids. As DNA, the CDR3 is TGTGCCAGCGGCCGTGACAGGCGTACCTACGAGCAGTACTTC. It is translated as CASGRDRRTYEQYF.

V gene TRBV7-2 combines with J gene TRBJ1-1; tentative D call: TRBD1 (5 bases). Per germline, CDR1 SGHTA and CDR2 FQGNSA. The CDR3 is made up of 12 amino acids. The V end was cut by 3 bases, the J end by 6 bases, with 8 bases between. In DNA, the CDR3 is TGTGCCAGCAGCTTGAGGGGTGCTGAAGCTTTCTTT. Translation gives CASSLRGAEAFF.

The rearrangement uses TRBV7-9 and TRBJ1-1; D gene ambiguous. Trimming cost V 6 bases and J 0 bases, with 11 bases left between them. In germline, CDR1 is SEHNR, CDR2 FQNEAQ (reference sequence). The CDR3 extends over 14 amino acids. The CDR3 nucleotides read TGTGCCAGCAGAGACCTAAACTTGAACACTGAAGCTTTCTTT. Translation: CASRDLNLNTEAFF.

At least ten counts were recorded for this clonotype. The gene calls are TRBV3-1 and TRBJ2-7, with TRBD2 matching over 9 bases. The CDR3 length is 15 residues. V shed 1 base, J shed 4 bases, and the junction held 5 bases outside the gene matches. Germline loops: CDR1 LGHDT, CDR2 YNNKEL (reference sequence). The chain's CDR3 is CASSQASGNPYEQYF. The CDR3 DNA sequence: TGTGCCAGCAGCCAAGCTAGCGGGAACCCTTACGAGCAGTACTTC.

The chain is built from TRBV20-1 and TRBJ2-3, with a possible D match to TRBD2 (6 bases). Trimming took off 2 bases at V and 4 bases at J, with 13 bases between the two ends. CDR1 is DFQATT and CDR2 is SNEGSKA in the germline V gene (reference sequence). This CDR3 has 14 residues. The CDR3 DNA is TGCAGTGCTAGACTCCGACTAGACTCAGATACGCAGTATTTT. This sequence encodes CSARLRLDSDTQYF.

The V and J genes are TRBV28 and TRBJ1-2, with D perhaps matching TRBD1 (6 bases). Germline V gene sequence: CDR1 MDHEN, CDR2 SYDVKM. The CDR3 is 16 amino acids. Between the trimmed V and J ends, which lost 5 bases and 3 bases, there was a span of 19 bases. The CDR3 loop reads CASSLDAGAWDYGYTF. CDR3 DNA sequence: TGTGCCAGCAGTCTCGATGCGGGGGCGTGGGACTATGGCTACACCTTC.

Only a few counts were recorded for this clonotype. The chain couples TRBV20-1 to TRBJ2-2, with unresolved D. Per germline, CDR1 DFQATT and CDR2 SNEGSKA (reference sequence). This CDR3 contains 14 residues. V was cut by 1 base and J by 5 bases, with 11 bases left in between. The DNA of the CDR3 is TGCAGTGCTAGAGTGGGCTACGGGACCGGGGAGCTGTTTTTT. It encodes CSARVGYGTGELFF.